The entry below describes one T cell receptor (beta chain). Its antigen has not been determined. Base qualities are missing; no much larger clone stands one base away. This entry belongs to a study of cytomegalovirus exposure and HLA in healthy donors (dated by TCRdb to about 2017). As for the study more broadly: An earlier analysis of some 600 of the donors reported over 250 Gb of sequence data and around 120 million unique TCR beta sequences obtained from about 179 million T cells. The aim of the study was to test whether cataloging public T cell receptors could identify signatures of past pathogen exposure. To predict cytomegalovirus infection status, the study combined high-throughput TCR immunosequencing, statistical association of individual TCRs with disease status, and machine learning. Across some 400 genotyped donors of the cohort, an average of approximately 240,000 unique TCR beta nucleotide sequences per donor were sequenced, and around 20% of those sequences were non-productive. Donor age, sex, ethnicity and CMV serostatus were collected together with the repertoire data. Because of strong linkage in the cohort, four or five DR-DQ haplotypes were treated as single units for association and clustering. The genetic ancestry cluster associated with self-reported Caucasian donors included around 76% of the approximately 430 genotyped donors. A later genetic analysis used genome-wide SNP genotypes for about 60% of the roughly 700 donors, treating that subset as a discovery cohort. A later analysis re-examined previously published TCR beta repertoires from several hundred donors and added high-resolution HLA genotyping to investigate patterns of TCR occurrence. In addition to the first cohort of roughly 670 subjects, a separate validation cohort of around 110 different subjects was used. In the later analysis, no new phenotypic data were used to find candidate immune exposures; instead, reliance was placed on TCR beta sequences and their occurrence across donors. Typing coverage varied by locus: about 629-640 donors for A, B, C, DRB1 and DQB1; 522 for DQA1; some 610 for DPA1; under 490 for DPB1. The T cell repertoires of 700 or so subjects were profiled by immunosequencing and related to cytomegalovirus serostatus. An earlier analysis of around 540 of the donors applied high-throughput TCR beta sequencing to assess whether each TCR beta V gene segment acted as functional or pseudogenic. HLA typing included class I and class II loci at four-digit resolution. All discovery cohort repertoires had been generated on a single sequencing platform. An early release covering roughly 640 HLA-typed donors comprised approximately 290 gigabases of sequencing data and around 80 million unique TCR sequences. On the study overall, not on this receptor specifically: A group of highly shared sequence variants was considered likely to be a technical artifact of the sequencing pipeline. In a later analysis, HLA-associated TCR beta chains were found to be more clonally expanded and to have lower generation probabilities than equally common non-associated chains. An earlier analysis of 450 to 750 of the donors showed that most TCR beta V segments appeared in productive rearrangements either about 87% or about 30% of the time, which broadly matched IMGT annotations. CMV serostatus was the only immune exposure information available for the cohort. Specific HLA alleles were associated with over 15,000 TCR beta sequences at a false discovery rate of 0.05 in a later analysis. Sequencing depth was assumed to be roughly uniform across donors in the presence/absence analyses, though that assumption may not hold. In a later analysis, TCR association rates were found to vary across HLA loci, with the most associated TCRs seen for DRB1 alleles and the fewest for HLA-C alleles. Linkage disequilibrium might explain the correlated functional status among segregating V segments, but an unknown experimental factor could not be excluded. A further reported finding was that TCR beta sequences accurately predicted the HLA-A and HLA-B alleles for most subjects in the first cohort. Strong co-occurrence of HLA alleles, especially DR and DQ, made assigning TCR associations to individual alleles difficult. The cohort was sequenced for TCR beta chains only, and without alpha or paired-chain data the features that could be detected were limited. In vitro tests confirmed that a few of the cytomegalovirus-associated TCR beta chains recognize cytomegalovirus antigens. A later analysis reported that several top co-occurrence clusters appeared linked to parvovirus B19, influenza, CMV and Epstein-Barr virus. The authors suggested that the approach could potentially be generalized to other disease states and immunological phenotypes. The earlier analysis of some 540 of the donors excluded 15 to 20 rarely observed V segments, including chromosome 9 orphons, because counts were too low. V-gene and J-gene trimming of TCR beta chains was associated with a missense DCLRE1C variant in a later genetic analysis, and the association was replicated in an independent cohort. According to a later analysis, most CMV-associated TCR beta chains appeared to be HLA-restricted, and the HLA associations seemed to be driven largely by CMV exposure. A total of fewer than 200 TCR beta chains were listed by the study as associated with cytomegalovirus. The classifier was reported to diagnose cytomegalovirus status with high specificity and sensitivity in both the original and validation cohorts. Across donors, most TCR sequences were observed very rarely, whereas some public TCRs were present in many individuals. In a later genetic analysis, fewer N-insertions in productive TCRs were reported among donors in an Asian-associated ancestry cluster than the roughly 700-donor mean. Because some donors lacked HLA typing at each locus, the association tests relied only on the typed subset. Some IMGT-functional V segments, including TRBV6-2 and TRBV6-3, could not be distinguished by the 87-base-pair reads and were therefore excluded.

Libraries were prepared through the immunoSEQ multiplex PCR assay. For the multiplex PCR, a mixture combining 60 forward primers for TCR Vbeta segments and 13 reverse primers for TCR Jbeta segments was used. Amplification of the CDR3 region of rearranged TCR beta genes was performed with a multiplex PCR assay on genomic DNA. On the Illumina HiSeq System, the amplified TCR beta libraries were sequenced as 87-base-pair reads. In the paper's pipeline: In a later analysis, 77 million or so unique TCR beta chains were counted across the roughly 670 repertoires, and approximately 11 million of these chains were shared by at least two donors. Raw reads were error-corrected and collapsed into unique sequences with a nearest-neighbor algorithm that merged closely related sequences to remove PCR and sequencing errors. V, D and J gene segments were assigned by aligning CDR3 sequences to IMGT reference sequences. For a sequence to be retained, a match of at least six nucleotides was required to both a V gene segment and a J gene segment. Rearrangements were called productive when the CDR3 lacked stop codons and stayed in frame with V and J; all others were non-productive. CDR3 was defined by IMGT convention, running from the second conserved V-encoded cysteine to the conserved J-encoded phenylalanine. In an earlier analysis of more than 550 of the donors, sequences lacking an unambiguous match to a single V gene segment were excluded. An earlier analysis of over 450 of the donors classified V segments as functional when productive rearrangements were above 56.7% and as segregating when the standard deviation between donors was above 5%. To diagnose cytomegalovirus status from the catalog of TCR beta chain sequences, a statistical classification framework was built. V and J gene assignment, in a later analysis, came from comparing TCR nucleotide sequences with IMGT/GENE-DB human TR gene sequences. In a later analysis, CDR3 sequences and most-parsimonious VDJ recombination scenarios were assigned using the TCRdist pipeline. In a later analysis, every TCR beta chain was defined by the combination of its CDR3 amino acid sequence and its V-gene family, and reads without a unique V-gene family were dropped. A later analysis removed 450 to 600 highly shared, low-generation-probability nucleotide sequences to deal with suspected cross-contamination and a sequencing artifact. In a later analysis, a clonal expansion index for each public chain was calculated from normalized within-repertoire ranks of inferred template counts. In a later analysis, generation probabilities were computed with a VDJ recombination model fitted to out-of-frame rearrangements, and the resulting probabilities were checked against IGoR. In a later analysis, hypergeometric tests were used to score TCR-TCR, TCR-HLA and TCR-CMV co-occurrence, with a repertoire-size bias correction applied to TCR pairs. To estimate false discovery rates, a later analysis permuted the HLA or CMV assignments 20 times. A later analysis grouped co-occurring TCRs with DBSCAN, adding TCRdist sequence similarity when clustering within HLA-allele-positive subsets. Co-occurrence clustering excluded repertoires with fewer than 30,000 or more than 120,000 public chains, plus five with anomalous nucleotide sharing. TCRdb took over this immuneACCESS table, retaining in-frame rearrangements with V and J assigned. Such tables are incomplete; in checked studies, under half of the missing clones stem from an unresolved V gene, and the remainder is unexplained. V, J and clone size are taken as reported in that table, and D and trimming were inferred from the DNA itself. The sample table lists approximately 93,000 clones, about four fifths of them with a count of one. Over 3% of the sample belongs to the ten largest clones.

In total, roughly 710 healthy bone marrow donors made up the cohort. At the time of sampling, every cohort member was nominally healthy, though immune exposures that went unrecorded were likely present. The donor was CMV seronegative and belonged to the group of approximately 320 seronegative cohort members. Each donor provided a peripheral blood sample, and peripheral blood mononuclear cells were used for TCR beta sequencing. Genomic DNA extraction from the blood cell samples was performed with the Qiagen DNeasy Blood Extraction Kit. Reading the germline V gene gives CDR1 SGHNT and CDR2 YENEEA. Trimming removed 8 bases from V and 4 bases from J, leaving 11 bases between the germline ends. The CDR3 has 12 amino acids, counting the end cysteine and phenylalanine. Only the CDR3 DNA is retained, 36 bases long and in frame from the first base.

The receptor was derived from a woman between 40 and 50 years old in good health and CMV-seronegative. The sequencing input was PBMCs. The chain is made from TRBV11-3 and TRBJ1-1; the D segment cannot be called with confidence. The DNA sequence is TGTGCCAGCTCCGCGTCGGGCACTGAAGCTTTCTTT. Translated, this gives CASSASGTEAFF.